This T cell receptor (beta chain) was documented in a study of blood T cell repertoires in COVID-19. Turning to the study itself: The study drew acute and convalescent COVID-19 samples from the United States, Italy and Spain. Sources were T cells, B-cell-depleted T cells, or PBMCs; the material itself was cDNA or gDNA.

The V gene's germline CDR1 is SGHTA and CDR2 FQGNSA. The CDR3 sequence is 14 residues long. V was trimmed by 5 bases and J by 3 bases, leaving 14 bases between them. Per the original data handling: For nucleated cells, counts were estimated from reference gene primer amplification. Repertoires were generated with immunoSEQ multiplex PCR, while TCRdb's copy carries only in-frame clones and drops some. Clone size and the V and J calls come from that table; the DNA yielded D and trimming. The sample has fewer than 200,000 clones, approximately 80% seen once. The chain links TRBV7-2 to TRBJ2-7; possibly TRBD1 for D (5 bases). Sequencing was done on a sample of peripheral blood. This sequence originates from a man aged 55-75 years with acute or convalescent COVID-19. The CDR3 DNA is TGTGCCAGCAGCCAGGGCCACGCTAACTACGAGCAGTACTTC. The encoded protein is CASSQGHANYEQYF. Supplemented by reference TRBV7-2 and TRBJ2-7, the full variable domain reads GAGVSQSPSNKVTEKGKDVELRCDPISGHTALYWYRQSLGQGLEFLIYFQGNSAPDKSGLPSDRFSAERTGGSVSTLTIQRTQQEDSAVYLCASSQGHANYEQYFGPGTRLTVT.